The 20 T cell receptor beta chains in this list originate from one sample, sequenced in a study of blood T cell repertoires in COVID-19 (dated by TCRdb to the early 2020s). Libraries were built with the immunoSEQ multiplex PCR assay. Not all clones reach the TCRdb copy of this immuneACCESS table, which keeps in-frame sequences only. Checked studies attribute under half of the gap to unresolved V genes and leave the rest unexplained. Across this sample there are about half a million clones, with approximately 85% seen only once. In total, the top ten clones hold approximately 3.2% of the sample. Sequenced sample: peripheral blood. The receptor source for this set is a human donor in a cohort sampled during active COVID-19.

The gene calls are TRBV19 and TRBJ1-1, with 8 bases that match TRBD1. The germline V gene encodes CDR1 LNHDA and CDR2 SQIVND (reference sequence). Trimming took 1 base from V and 5 from J; bases not matched to a gene: 9. The CDR3 sequence is 16 residues long. The CDR3 bases are TGTGCCAGTAGTATAGGGACAGGGCACGGGGGGACTGAAGCTTTCTTT. This translates into CASSIGTGHGGTEAFF.

This chain uses TRBV19 with TRBJ1-5; tentative D call: TRBD1 (5 bases). Germline lookup yields CDR1 LNHDA and CDR2 SQIVND (reference sequence). The CDR3 is made up of 15 amino acids. The V and J ends lost 1 base and 6 bases respectively, with 13 bases between them. The CDR3 here is CASSIVAGVGQPQHF. CDR3 DNA: TGTGCCAGTAGTATAGTGGCGGGGGTAGGTCAGCCCCAGCATTTT.

The rearrangement links TRBV19 to TRBJ1-5; 7 bases align to TRBD1. Losses at the gene ends were 8 bases for V and 2 bases for J; bases not matched to a gene: 9. The CDR3 loop spans 15 amino acids. CDR1 and CDR2 from the germline V gene are LNHDA and SQIVND (reference sequence). The CDR3 DNA is TGTGCCAGTGAAGGGGGCGCCGGGGGCAATCAGCCCCAGCATTTT. Protein sequence: CASEGGAGGNQPQHF. The entire variable domain, with the rest obtained from reference TRBV19 and TRBJ1-5, is as follows: DGGITQSPKYLFRKEGQNVTLSCEQNLNHDAMYWYRQDPGQGLRLIYYSQIVNDFQKGDIAEGYSVSREKKESFPLTVTSAQKNPTAFYLCASEGGAGGNQPQHFGDGTRLSIL.

The chain links TRBV3-1 (or the pseudogene TRBV3-2) to TRBJ2-1, with 13 positions matching TRBD2. This CDR3 is 16 amino acids long. After removal of 5 bases from V and 8 bases from J, the junction contained 9 bases not matched to a gene. Germline CDR1 LGHDT, CDR2 YNNKEL (reference sequence). CDR3 sequence reads: CASSFRTSGRIDEQFF. The CDR3, as DNA: TGTGCCAGCAGCTTCCGGACTAGCGGGAGAATCGATGAGCAGTTCTTC.

This clone was seen a few times. V and J are TRBV19 and TRBJ1-5, with D unclear. Germline V gene data show CDR1 as LNHDA and CDR2 as SQIVND (reference sequence). The CDR3 sequence is 15 residues long. V lost 6 bases and J 3 bases, leaving 15 bases between the germline ends. CDR3 nucleotides: TGTGCCAGTAGGGCGGAGAGCGGAGCCAATCAGCCCCAGCATTTT. Its protein product is CASRAESGANQPQHF.

The CDR3 DNA follows: TGTGCCAGCAGTTACTCCTGGGGCAGCAATCAGCCCCAGCATTTT. This sequence encodes CASSYSWGSNQPQHF. The chain employs TRBV6-5 and TRBJ1-5, with D possibly being TRBD1 (5 bases). The V gene's germline CDR1 is MNHEY and CDR2 SVGAGI. V lost 0 bases and J lost 1, with 7 bases in between. The CDR3 spans 15 residues.

The gene calls are TRBV30 and TRBJ1-1, with D tentatively TRBD1 (6 bases). CDR3 length equals 13 residues. CDR1 is GTSNPN and CDR2 is SVGIG in the germline V gene (reference sequence). Deletions cut 3 bases from V and 6 bases from J, with 14 bases between. CDR3 residues: CAWRGHGIAEAFF. The CDR3 bases are TGTGCCTGGAGGGGACATGGTATCGCTGAAGCTTTCTTT.

V and J are TRBV29-1 and TRBJ2-7; 14 bases line up with TRBD2. V shed 5 bases, J shed 5 bases, and the junction held 5 bases outside the gene matches. This CDR3 contains 14 residues. Germline V gene sequence: CDR1 SQVTM, CDR2 ANQGSEA. DNA for the CDR3: TGCAGCGTTCCTCTGGGACTAGCGGGAGACGAGCAGTACTTC. It encodes CSVPLGLAGDEQYF.

The gene calls are TRBV4-1 and TRBJ1-4; D is perhaps TRBD1 (5 bases). V was shortened by 1 base and J by 2 bases, with 8 bases between the two germline ends. Looked up from germline, CDR1 is MGHRA and CDR2 is YSYEKL. The CDR3 runs to 15 residues. CDR3 sequence: CASSQAGWTNEKLFF. The CDR3 DNA is TGCGCCAGCAGCCAAGCAGGGTGGACTAATGAAAAACTGTTTTTT.

The V gene is TRBV2, the J gene TRBJ2-1, with 12 bases fitting TRBD2. Per germline, CDR1 SNHLY and CDR2 FYNNEI. Germline trimming cut 10 bases from V and 5 bases from J; bases unmatched to any gene: 6. There are 14 residues in the CDR3. The CDR3 protein is CATSGLAGNNEQFF. The CDR3 DNA reads TGTGCCACTTCTGGACTAGCGGGAAACAATGAGCAGTTCTTC.

V is TRBV27 and J is TRBJ1-1; D uncertain. The V gene lost 1 base and the J gene lost 1 base, with 13 bases spanning the gap. Germline assignment: CDR1 MNHEY and CDR2 SMNVEV (reference sequence). The CDR3 spans 16 residues. CDR3 sequence reads: CASSLFTTPPNTEAFF. In DNA form, the CDR3 reads TGTGCCAGCAGTTTATTTACCACTCCTCCGAACACTGAAGCTTTCTTT.

The chain is built from TRBV7-3 and TRBJ2-3, with 8 bases fitting TRBD2. The CDR3 runs 12 residues. CDR1 and CDR2 from the germline V gene are SGHTA and FQGTGA. J was trimmed by 11 bases and V by 5 bases; bases with no gene match: 6. Written as DNA, the CDR3 is TGTGCCAGCAGCCTGGCGGGAGGAGAGCAGTATTTT. The encoded protein is CASSLAGGEQYF.

V is TRBV6-5 and J is TRBJ2-7; 9 nucleotides match TRBD2. Trimming at V came to 4 bases and at J to 6 bases, leaving 7 bases not matched to a gene. Germline V lookup: CDR1 MNHEY, CDR2 SVGAGI. The CDR3 is 14 amino acids. Here the CDR3 reads CASSFSGRSVEQYF. The CDR3 nucleotides read TGTGCCAGCAGTTTTAGCGGGAGAAGTGTCGAGCAGTACTTC.

The V call is TRBV5-1, the J call TRBJ1-1; 7 bases agree with TRBD1. The V gene end was trimmed by 7 bases and the J gene end by 1 base; junction bases not matched to a gene: 7. CDR1 is SGHRS and CDR2 is YFSETQ in the germline V gene. This CDR3 has 14 amino acids. The CDR3 sequence: CASAPTGQNTEAFF. The DNA for the CDR3 is TGCGCCAGCGCTCCGACAGGGCAGAACACTGAAGCTTTCTTT.

This clone came up a few times. V usage is TRBV5-4 and J usage is TRBJ1-2, with 8 bases fitting TRBD1. This CDR3 is built from 13 residues. J gave up 10 bases and V 3 bases, and 8 bases lay outside the gene matches. CDR1 is SGHNT and CDR2 is YYREEE in the germline V gene (reference sequence). DNA of the CDR3: TGTGCCAGCAGCTCTACGGGGGGACAGGTCTACACCTTC. Encoded protein: CASSSTGGQVYTF.

V is TRBV30 and J is TRBJ1-2, with 7 bases identical to TRBD1. The CDR3 is 15 amino acids. CDR1 and CDR2 from the germline V gene are GTSNPN and SVGIG (reference sequence). V lost 0 bases, J lost 2 bases, and 6 bases stayed unmatched. CDR3 protein: CAWSVRGTVNYGYTF. CDR3 DNA sequence: TGTGCCTGGAGTGTACGTGGGACAGTGAACTATGGCTACACCTTC.

The chain recombines TRBV7-2 with TRBJ1-2; D possibly corresponds to TRBD1 (5 bases). This CDR3 comprises 14 residues. Trimming left V 1 base short and J 5 bases short, with 11 bases between. Per the germline V gene, CDR1 is SGHTA and CDR2 is FQGNSA. The CDR3 nucleotides read TGTGCCAGCAGCTTAGTAGGGGCTAGGTATGGCTACACCTTC. Translated, it gives CASSLVGARYGYTF.

CDR3 sequence: CASARDRAYEQYF. Here the CDR3 DNA reads TGTGCCAGCGCCAGGGACAGAGCCTACGAGCAGTACTTC. The chain combines TRBV6-5 with TRBJ2-7; 7 bases align to TRBD1. V shed 8 bases and J 2 bases; nucleotides not matched to a gene: 6. CDR3 length: 13 amino acids. The germline V gene encodes CDR1 MNHEY and CDR2 SVGAGI.

The J gene is TRBJ1-1, the V gene TRBV27; no reliable D call. Germline loops: CDR1 MNHEY, CDR2 SMNVEV (reference sequence). The germline V and J ends were trimmed by 3 bases and 5 bases, with 16 bases remaining between them. The CDR3 is 15 amino acids. In DNA, the CDR3 is TGTGCCAGCAGTTTCTCGGGGTACCCGGGGACTGAAGCTTTCTTT. Translating gives CASSFSGYPGTEAFF.

The V and J genes are TRBV27 and TRBJ1-1; 8 bases fit TRBD1. The CDR3 has 15 amino acids. V was pared by 6 bases and J by 7 bases, with 13 bases of the junction left unmatched. Per germline, CDR1 MNHEY and CDR2 SMNVEV (reference sequence). This CDR3 reads CASSPLGQGEGEAFF. The CDR3, as DNA: TGTGCCAGCAGCCCACTTGGACAGGGAGAGGGTGAAGCTTTCTTT.